The following is a T cell receptor (beta chain) sequence with its context. Its target is not known. These data are taken from a study of T cells expressing NK-cell markers. Overall study results and limits: The dominant NKG2C+ clonotypes represented roughly 1.0-7.5% of CD8+ T cells in over 5 donors. Evidence did not settle whether expanded NKG2C+ T cell clones targeted HCMV.

TCR beta cDNA was made by 5'RACE template switching with UMIs. TCRdb reprocessed the 5' RACE reads and reports one entry per CDR3 protein, with no DNA. This sample's table reports a few hundred thousand distinct CDR3 sequences. The clonotype comes from a man aged 18-70 years in good health. Sequencing used blood T cells: a sorted CD56 or NKG2C T cell subset, CD4+ or CD8+ T cells, or bulk PBMC T cells (not recorded which).

This CDR3 reads CAGNNGNTQYF. The gene calls are TRBV30 and TRBJ2-3. CDR1 and CDR2 (germline): GTSNPN, SVGIG (reference sequence). The length of the CDR3 is 11 residues.